This TCR beta chain emerged from a study of blood T cell repertoires in COVID-19. The CDR3 extends over 15 amino acids. Germline V CDR1 and CDR2: MDHEN, SYDVKM. V was pared by 3 bases and J by 4 bases, with 12 bases between. Here immunoSEQ multiplex PCR was the method, and the copy in TCRdb shows in-frame clones only, minus some. In the table there are fewer than 300,000 clones, under 90% of which are singletons. The clonotype comes from a man aged 50 or older with COVID-19, enrolled during active disease. The material sequenced was peripheral blood. The rearrangement links TRBV28 to TRBJ1-4; D call uncertain. CDR3 sequence reads: CASSFANRVNEKLFF. The DNA of the CDR3 is TGTGCCAGCAGTTTTGCGAACAGAGTTAATGAAAAACTGTTTTTT.